The T cell receptor (beta chain) described here comes from a study of T cells after yellow fever vaccination. General study findings and limits: Abundant bulk-derived clonotypes could contaminate FACS-sorted repertoires.

Template switching by 5'RACE produced TCR cDNA, adding a universal primer site and UMIs. From the 5' RACE reads, TCRdb called clonotypes with MiXCR, one entry per CDR3 protein. The table records about 85,000 distinct CDR3 sequences, about an eighth of them present only once. There are 14 residues in the CDR3. Germline V gives CDR1 SGHRS, CDR2 YFSETQ. The material sequenced was CD8+ T cells not binding an NS4B(214-222) dextramer, sorted from PBMCs, taken roughly 20 days after the first yellow fever vaccination. The rearrangement joins TRBV5-1 to TRBJ2-3, with D unclear. Gene TRBJ1-5 matches the end of the DNA better, so the J call may be wrong. The source is a man aged 18 to 30 who received the YFV17D yellow fever vaccine. CDR3 amino acids: CASSLRSSTDTQHF. CDR3 coding DNA: TGCGCCAGCAGCTTGCGCTCAAGCACAGATACGCAGCATTTT.